This T cell receptor (beta chain) was recorded in a study of OX40 agonist ivuxolimab in advanced cancers. Describing the broader study: Ivuxolimab was a fully human IgG2 agonistic monoclonal antibody targeting the costimulatory receptor OX40 (CD134). Intravenous ivuxolimab was administered to patients every 2 weeks at six dose levels: 0.01, 0.1, 0.3, 1.5, 3 and 10 mg/kg. Among the roughly 50 dose-escalation patients, approximately 20 had hepatocellular carcinoma, 15 or so melanoma, 9 renal cell carcinoma and 9 head and neck cancer. In the dose-escalation cohort, 70% to 85% of patients were male, and the mean age was approximately 60 years with a range of roughly 23 to 79. Patients were allowed to have had prior anti-PD-1, anti-PD-L1 or anti-CTLA-4 therapy, and approximately 40% of the dose-escalation patients had been treated with checkpoint inhibitors. Partial responses occurred in three dose-escalation patients: two with cutaneous melanoma and one with hepatocellular carcinoma. The point of sequencing TCRbeta in the periphery was to test whether ivuxolimab changed TCR sequence diversity and drove clonal T-cell expansion. The paper reports the monotherapy dose-escalation portion (N of about 54 patients) of the phase I ivuxolimab trial. The study at large found these results: After ivuxolimab, more expanded clones were found on average in CD8+ T cells than in CD4+ T cells. The antigen specificity of the clonally expanded peripheral T cells was not determined. Low levels of normalized T-cell clonal expansion were also shown by some nonresponding patients. In partial responders in the 0.1-3.0 mg/kg groups, normalized peripheral clonal expansion was found to be among the lowest, especially among CD8+ T cells. At doses of 0.1 to 3.0 mg/kg, clonal expansion of both CD4+ and CD8+ T cells in blood was seen between baseline and week 6.

Trimming at the junction amounts to 2 bases on V and 2 bases on J, and the germline ends lie 6 bases apart. From its cysteine to its phenylalanine, the CDR3 spans 13 amino acids. Just the 39-base CDR3 DNA is kept, in frame starting at base 1. Looking up the germline V gene yields CDR1 SGHAT and CDR2 FQNNGV. Patients with autoimmune disease history or receiving systemic immunosuppression were excluded from the trial. In every dose cohort, peripheral blood was drawn for TCR sequencing at baseline, cycle 4 day 1, and cycle 7 day 1. Samples were obtained from an open-label, multicenter, first-in-human phase I dose-escalation trial of ivuxolimab. Adults with locally advanced or metastatic head and neck squamous cell, hepatocellular, melanoma or renal cell carcinoma were enrolled in the trial. CD4+ and CD8+ T cells were sorted separately from peripheral blood before TCR sequencing. Points on this clone: It has no known antigen specificity. Base qualities are not at hand, and no much larger clone is one base apart.

To sequence the TCRbeta CDR3 region, genomic DNA was isolated from the sorted cells. The immunoSEQ Assay was used to sequence the TCRbeta CDR3 regions. This is the immuneACCESS table as TCRdb keeps it, with only in-frame sequences that have V and J called. A part of the clones is gone; compared with another copy, unresolved V genes explain less than half, and the rest is unexplained. The sample table lists tens of thousands of clones, around nine tenths of them with a count of one. Roughly 0.44% of the sample is held by the ten biggest clonotypes. The receptor's source is an adult with an advanced solid tumor such as melanoma, head and neck, liver or kidney cancer. This chain joins TRBV11-2 to TRBJ1-2, and possibly TRBD1, on 5 matching bases. This specimen consisted of CD4+ or CD8+ T cells sorted from blood, obtained in a trial of the OX40 agonist ivuxolimab. The CDR3 protein sequence reads: CASSLRGNYGYTF. The DNA is TGTGCCAGCAGCTTACGGGGGAACTATGGCTACACCTTC.